This T cell receptor (beta chain) was profiled in a study of blood T cells in healthy people across ages. The authors drew about 9.9 milliliters of peripheral blood from each donor. There are 16 residues in the CDR3. V shed 3 bases and J 1 base; nucleotides not matched to a gene: 4. Germline-derived CDR1 and CDR2 are MNHNS and SASEGT. Through a sample-barcoded 5' primer and a J-beta primer mix, a second PCR was run for roughly 7 to 12 cycles. TCRdb passed the 5' RACE reads through MiXCR, listing each CDR3 protein once. The sample consists of about 720,000 distinct CDR3 sequences, roughly 25% of them appearing once. The data were also submitted as part of a second study, on T cells of mothers and their children. That source adds: Some 2.7 million TCR beta reads per child versus over 9 million per mother.

The chain uses TRBV6-1 and TRBJ2-3; 10 bases align to TRBD1. The clonotype was recovered from a boy aged 5 to 17 in good health. Material: blood. DNA of the CDR3: TGTGCCAGCAGTGATCCCGGGACAGGGGGCACAGATACGCAGTATTTT. Residues: CASSDPGTGGTDTQYF.